The T cell receptor beta chain described here comes from a study of blood T cells in healthy people across ages. With a J-beta primer mix and a sample-barcoded 5' primer, a second PCR ran about 7 to 12 cycles. TCRdb called the 5' RACE reads again in MiXCR, with one record for every CDR3 protein. Here the sample spans more than 700,000 distinct CDR3 sequences, 50% to 65% being singletons. CDR1 and CDR2 from the germline V gene are MNHEY and SVGAGI. This CDR3 has 11 residues. Trimming removed 6 bases from V and 11 bases from J, with 13 bases in between. The sample was blood. V and J are TRBV6-5 and TRBJ2-5, with D perhaps matching TRBD1 (6 bases). The receptor was derived from an older man in good health. The CDR3 DNA follows: TGTGCCAGCAGGGCCATGCAGGGGCAGTACTTC. Amino acid sequence: CASRAMQGQYF.